The 14 T cell receptor beta chains in this list originate from one sample, sequenced in a study of graft-versus-host responses after intestinal transplantation. No antigens are known for them. Libraries were prepared by immunoSEQ multiplex PCR; TCRdb keeps only in-frame clonotypes and omits some of them. Of about 71,000 clones listed, 80% to 95% are singletons. The sequencing used unstimulated CD8+ T cells sorted from spleen or lymph node cells, collected before intestinal transplant. All receptors come from a human donor who received an intestinal transplant.

This chain links TRBV27 with TRBJ2-7; 8 bases agree with TRBD1. With V trimmed by 3 bases and J by 11 bases, 12 bases remained unmatched. The germline gives CDR1 MNHEY, CDR2 SMNVEV (reference sequence). This CDR3 spans 14 amino acids. DNA of the CDR3: TGTGCCAGCAGTTTCCCGGACAGGGACCACTTGGAGTACTTC. This encodes CASSFPDRDHLEYF.

This clone was seen a handful of times. This rearrangement joins TRBV29-1 to TRBJ1-2; D is undetermined. CDR3 size: 11 residues. Germline V gives CDR1 SQVTM, CDR2 ANQGSEA. V dropped 5 bases and J dropped 3 bases, with 7 bases sitting between them. CDR3 amino acids: CSVYGDYGYTF. The DNA of the CDR3 is TGCAGCGTTTACGGGGACTATGGCTACACCTTC. The complete variable domain, with remaining parts taken from reference TRBV29-1 and TRBJ1-2, reads SAVISQKPSRDICQRGTSLTIQCQVDSQVTMMFWYRQQPGQSLTLIATANQGSEATYESGFVIDKFPISRPNLTFSTLTVSNMSPEDSSIYLCSVYGDYGYTFGSGTRLTVV.

The chain joins TRBV6-4 to TRBJ2-2, with 10 bases lining up with TRBD2. CDR1 is MRHNA and CDR2 is SNTAGT in the germline V gene. The CDR3 contains 14 residues. The J segment lost 7 bases and the V segment lost 7 bases, leaving 6 bases of the junction unmatched. CDR3 coding DNA: TGTGCCAGCACCGGGACTAGCGATGGCGGGGAGCTGTTTTTT. Encoded protein: CASTGTSDGGELFF.

The chain is built from TRBV7-6 and TRBJ2-1; 7 bases match TRBD1. Trimming took 5 bases from V and 7 from J; bases not matched to a gene: 8. The CDR3 has 14 residues. Germline loops: CDR1 SGHVS, CDR2 FNYEAQ. The chain's CDR3 is CASSPPTGSNEQFF. The CDR3 DNA sequence: TGTGCCAGCAGCCCACCGACAGGGTCTAATGAGCAGTTCTTC. Combining the CDR3 with reference TRBV7-6 and TRBJ2-1 gives the whole variable domain GAGVSQSPRYKVTKRGQDVALRCDPISGHVSLYWYRQALGQGPEFLTYFNYEAQQDKSGLPNDRFSAERPEGSISTLTIQRTEQRDSAMYRCASSPPTGSNEQFFGPGTRLTVL.

The V call is TRBV5-6, the J call TRBJ2-7, with 8 bases that match TRBD1. V was pared by 4 bases and J by 3 bases, with 6 bases of the junction left unmatched. Germline assignment: CDR1 SGHDT and CDR2 YYEEEE. The CDR3 totals 14 residues. The CDR3 is CASSPDRAGYEQYF. The CDR3 DNA reads TGTGCCAGCAGCCCGGACAGGGCGGGCTACGAGCAGTACTTC.

The genes are TRBV10-1 and TRBJ2-1, with TRBD1 matching 8 bases. CDR3 length: 9 amino acids. The V gene end was trimmed by 10 bases and the J gene end by 15 bases; junction bases not matched to a gene: 5. Per germline, CDR1 WNHNN and CDR2 SYGVQD (reference sequence). The CDR3 nucleotides read TGCGCCAACCGGGACAGGCCGTTCTTC. It is translated as CANRDRPFF.

The V and J genes are TRBV11-2 and TRBJ1-2; perhaps TRBD1 as D (5 bases). The CDR3 has 13 amino acids. The germline CDR1 and CDR2 sequences are SGHAT and FQNNGV. V was cut by 3 bases and J by 5 bases, with 10 bases left in between. The CDR3 region is CASSLEGWYGYTF. In DNA, the CDR3 is TGTGCCAGCAGCTTGGAGGGGTGGTATGGCTACACCTTC.

This rearrangement joins TRBV5-6 to TRBJ2-7; 10 nucleotides line up with TRBD2. CDR1 and CDR2 from the germline V gene are SGHDT and YYEEEE. J was trimmed by 2 bases and V by 2 bases; bases with no gene match: 7. The CDR3 spans 16 residues. CDR3 nucleotide sequence: TGTGCCAGCAGCTTTGCTAGCGGGGGCCGACCCTACGAGCAGTACTTC. Protein product: CASSFASGGRPYEQYF.

This clone showed up just once. This sequence joins TRBV9 and TRBJ2-5, with D tentatively TRBD2 (6 bases). The J call may be in error: the DNA end matches TRBJ2-7 better. The CDR3 totals 15 residues. Germline CDR1 SGDLS, CDR2 YYNGEE. The CDR3 sequence: CASSEGDSASYEQYF. The CDR3 nucleotides are TGTGCCAGCAGCGAAGGGGACTCAGCCTCCTACGAGCAGTACTTC.

The chain couples TRBV11-2 to TRBJ1-2; D unresolved. The CDR3 has 13 amino acids. V lost 1 base to trimming and J lost 6 bases, with 9 bases between them. Germline CDR1 SGHAT, CDR2 FQNNGV. Written as DNA, the CDR3 is TGTGCCAGCAGCTTAGTTCCTGGCCATGGCTACACCTTC. Translation gives CASSLVPGHGYTF.

This chain joins TRBV7-2 and TRBJ2-7; 8 bases are a match to TRBD2. The CDR3 length is 15 residues. The junction had 4 bases not matched to a gene; V was cut back by 1 base and J by 2 bases. Per the germline V gene, CDR1 is SGHTA and CDR2 is FQGNSA. CDR3 in DNA: TGTGCCAGCAGCTTAGTTGGCGGGGGGACCTACGAGCAGTACTTC. This translates into CASSLVGGGTYEQYF.

V is TRBV5-6 and J is TRBJ1-1; D not resolved. V gave up 3 bases and J gave up 4 bases, with 4 bases separating them. The CDR3 totals 11 residues. CDR1 is SGHDT and CDR2 is YYEEEE in the germline V gene. CDR3 protein: CASSSSTEAFF. The CDR3 bases are TGTGCCAGCAGCTCCTCCACTGAAGCTTTCTTT. The entire variable domain, with the rest obtained from reference TRBV5-6 and TRBJ1-1, is as follows: DAGVTQSPTHLIKTRGQQVTLRCSPKSGHDTVSWYQQALGQGPQFIFQYYEEEERQRGNFPDRFSGHQFPNYSSELNVNALLLGDSALYLCASSSSTEAFFGQGTRLTVV.

The chain carries TRBV4-1 and TRBJ2-1; TRBD1 might be the D (6 bases). The CDR3 consists of 14 residues. Germline V lookup: CDR1 MGHRA, CDR2 YSYEKL. V lost 1 base and J 7 bases, leaving 11 bases between the germline ends. DNA of the CDR3: TGCGCCAGCAGCCAAGTATTGGGGGCGAATGAGCAGTTCTTC. It codes for CASSQVLGANEQFF.

The chain uses TRBV4-1 and TRBJ2-2; D is uncertain. Trimming took off 5 bases at V and 2 bases at J, with 6 bases between the two ends. From germline, CDR1 is MGHRA and CDR2 YSYEKL. This CDR3 spans 13 amino acids. CDR3 DNA sequence: TGCGCCAGCAGCACTACCAACACCGGGGAGCTGTTTTTT. The encoded protein is CASSTTNTGELFF.